The source of this T cell receptor (beta chain) is a study of a mutant IDH1 vaccine in newly diagnosed glioma. Overall study: Vaccine administration was initiated 4-6 weeks following radiotherapy alone, or with temozolomide cycles. Held at week 35, visit V12 was the safety follow-up, and visit V13 followed at week 47.

Germline loops: CDR1 LNHDA, CDR2 SQIVND (reference sequence). J gave up 5 bases and V 5 bases, and 6 bases lay outside the gene matches. There are 15 residues in the CDR3. To note about this clone: Its specificity is not known.

Repertoires were generated with immunoSEQ multiplex PCR, while TCRdb's copy carries only in-frame clones and drops some. The sample has fewer than 45,000 clones, 81% seen once. General study findings and limits: Alterations occurring in top peripheral T cell clonotypes seemed unrelated to pseudoprogression.

Described time point: week 35, safety follow-up. Vaccinated patients received 300 ug of mutant IDH1 20-mer peptide per dose, with topical imiquimod. The sequencing used PBMCs, collected from a glioma patient whose treatment included an IDH1 peptide vaccine. The sequence was obtained from a middle-aged woman with glioma. Some clones in this sample may be carry-over from other donors' samples. The chain employs TRBV19 and TRBJ2-7, with 13 bases fitting TRBD2. This CDR3 is CASSPRTSGGHEQYF. CDR3 DNA sequence: TGTGCCAGTAGTCCCCGGACTAGCGGGGGACACGAGCAGTACTTC.